Below, 2 T cell receptor beta chains from the same sample are listed, as sequenced in a study of T cell repertoires in ileal Crohn's disease. Profiling relied on immunoSEQ multiplex PCR, and the TCRdb table lists in-frame clones only, not all of them. The table records more than 4,000 clones, around 80% of them present only once. Sequenced sample: ileal tissue. Receptor source: an adult with Crohn's disease.

The rearrangement joins TRBV6-4 to TRBJ2-3, with D possibly being TRBD2 (6 bases). This CDR3 comprises 14 residues. The germline V and J ends were trimmed by 8 bases and 6 bases, with 18 bases remaining between them. Germline CDR1 MRHNA, CDR2 SNTAGT. The chain's CDR3 is CASASEGRLDTQYF. The CDR3 bases are TGTGCCAGCGCCTCGGAGGGGCGTTTGGATACGCAGTATTTT.

Within the sample, this clone is large. The chain carries TRBV19 and TRBJ1-2, with 10 nucleotides matching TRBD1. The CDR3 covers 15 residues. V lost 7 bases, J lost 8 bases, and 13 bases stayed unmatched. Germline V gene sequence: CDR1 LNHDA, CDR2 SQIVND (reference sequence). The DNA of the CDR3 is TGTGCCAGTATCCAGACAGGGGGCAGCAGAAGGGGCTACACCTTC. It is translated as CASIQTGGSRRGYTF.